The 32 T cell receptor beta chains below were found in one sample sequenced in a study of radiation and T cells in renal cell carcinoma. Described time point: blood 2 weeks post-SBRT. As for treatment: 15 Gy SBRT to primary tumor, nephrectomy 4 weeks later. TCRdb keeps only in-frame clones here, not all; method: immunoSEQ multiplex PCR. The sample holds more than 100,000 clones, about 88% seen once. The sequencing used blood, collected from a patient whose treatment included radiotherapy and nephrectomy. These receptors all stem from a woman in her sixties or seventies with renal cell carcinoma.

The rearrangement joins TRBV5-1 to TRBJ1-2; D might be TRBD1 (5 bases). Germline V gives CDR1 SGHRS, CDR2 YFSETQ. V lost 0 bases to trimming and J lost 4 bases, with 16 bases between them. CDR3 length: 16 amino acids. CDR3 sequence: CASSLAGIGVGYGYTF. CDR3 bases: TGCGCCAGCAGCTTGGCCGGGATAGGGGTAGGCTATGGCTACACCTTC.

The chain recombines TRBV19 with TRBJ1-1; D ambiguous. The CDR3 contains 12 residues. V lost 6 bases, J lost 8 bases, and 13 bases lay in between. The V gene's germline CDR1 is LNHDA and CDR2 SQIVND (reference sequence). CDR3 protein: CASSHLSSEAFF. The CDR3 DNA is TGTGCCAGTAGCCACCTCAGTAGCGAAGCTTTCTTT. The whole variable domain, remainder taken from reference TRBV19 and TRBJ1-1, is DGGITQSPKYLFRKEGQNVTLSCEQNLNHDAMYWYRQDPGQGLRLIYYSQIVNDFQKGDIAEGYSVSREKKESFPLTVTSAQKNPTAFYLCASSHLSSEAFFGQGTRLTVV.

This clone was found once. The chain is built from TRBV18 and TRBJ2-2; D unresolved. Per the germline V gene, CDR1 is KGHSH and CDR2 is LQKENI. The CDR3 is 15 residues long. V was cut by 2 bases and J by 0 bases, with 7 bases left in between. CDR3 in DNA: TGTGCCAGCTCACCATTTGGAGCGAACACCGGGGAGCTGTTTTTT. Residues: CASSPFGANTGELFF.

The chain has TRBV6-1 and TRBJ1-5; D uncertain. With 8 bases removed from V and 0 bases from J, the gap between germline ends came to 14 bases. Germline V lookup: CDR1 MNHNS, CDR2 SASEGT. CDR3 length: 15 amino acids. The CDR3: CASLEGPYSNQPQHF. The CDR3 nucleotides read TGTGCCAGCCTGGAAGGGCCATATAGCAATCAGCCCCAGCATTTT.

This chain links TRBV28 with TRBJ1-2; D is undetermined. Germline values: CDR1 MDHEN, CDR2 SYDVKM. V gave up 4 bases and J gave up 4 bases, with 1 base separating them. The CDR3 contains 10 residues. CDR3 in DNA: TGTGCCAGCAGTTCCTATGGCTACACCTTC. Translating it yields CASSSYGYTF.

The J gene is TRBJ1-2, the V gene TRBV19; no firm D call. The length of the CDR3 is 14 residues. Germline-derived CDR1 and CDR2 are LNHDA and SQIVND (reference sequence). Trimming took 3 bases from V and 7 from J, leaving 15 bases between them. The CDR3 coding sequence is TGTGCCAGTAGTATTGGGAGGGCCGGAGGTGGCTACACCTTC. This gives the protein CASSIGRAGGGYTF. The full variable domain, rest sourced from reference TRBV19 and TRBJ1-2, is DGGITQSPKYLFRKEGQNVTLSCEQNLNHDAMYWYRQDPGQGLRLIYYSQIVNDFQKGDIAEGYSVSREKKESFPLTVTSAQKNPTAFYLCASSIGRAGGGYTFGSGTRLTVV.

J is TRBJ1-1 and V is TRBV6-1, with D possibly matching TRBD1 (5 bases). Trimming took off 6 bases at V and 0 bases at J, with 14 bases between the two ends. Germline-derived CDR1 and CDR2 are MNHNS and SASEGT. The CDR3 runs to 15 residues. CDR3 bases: TGTGCCAGCAGAGGGGTGGAAGCTTTGAACACTGAAGCTTTCTTT. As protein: CASRGVEALNTEAFF.

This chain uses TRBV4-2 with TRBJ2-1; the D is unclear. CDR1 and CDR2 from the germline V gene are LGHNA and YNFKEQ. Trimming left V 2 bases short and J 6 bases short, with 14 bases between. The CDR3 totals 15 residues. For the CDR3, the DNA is TGTGCCAGCAGCCAATCCACCCCCCAGGTCAATGAGCAGTTCTTC. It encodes CASSQSTPQVNEQFF.

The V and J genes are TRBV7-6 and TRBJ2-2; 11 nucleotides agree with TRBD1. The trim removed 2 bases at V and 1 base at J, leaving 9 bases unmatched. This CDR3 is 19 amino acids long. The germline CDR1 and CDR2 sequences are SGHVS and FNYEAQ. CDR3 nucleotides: TGTGCCAGCAGCTTATGGGGACAGGGGGGGCCCTTGAACACCGGGGAGCTGTTTTTT. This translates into CASSLWGQGGPLNTGELFF.

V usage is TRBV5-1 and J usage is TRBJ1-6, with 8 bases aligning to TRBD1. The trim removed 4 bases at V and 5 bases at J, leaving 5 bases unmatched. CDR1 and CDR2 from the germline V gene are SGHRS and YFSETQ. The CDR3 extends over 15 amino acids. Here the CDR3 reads CASSPQGVDNSPLHF. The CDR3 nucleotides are TGCGCCAGCAGCCCACAGGGGGTTGATAATTCACCCCTCCACTTT.

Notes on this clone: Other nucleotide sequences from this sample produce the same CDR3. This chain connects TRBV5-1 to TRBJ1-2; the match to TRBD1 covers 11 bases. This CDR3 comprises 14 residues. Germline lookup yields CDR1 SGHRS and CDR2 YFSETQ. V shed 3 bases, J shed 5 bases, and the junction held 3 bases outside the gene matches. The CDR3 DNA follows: TGCGCCAGCAGCTCGGGGACAGGGGGTTATGGCTACACCTTC. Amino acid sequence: CASSSGTGGYGYTF. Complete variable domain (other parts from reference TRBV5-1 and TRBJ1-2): KAGVTQTPRYLIKTRGQQVTLSCSPISGHRSVSWYQQTPGQGLQFLFEYFSETQRNKGNFPGRFSGRQFSNSRSEMNVSTLELGDSALYLCASSSGTGGYGYTFGSGTRLTVV.

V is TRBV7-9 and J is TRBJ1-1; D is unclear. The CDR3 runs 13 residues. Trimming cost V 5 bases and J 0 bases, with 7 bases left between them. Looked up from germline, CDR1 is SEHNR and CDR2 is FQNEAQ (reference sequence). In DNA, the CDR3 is TGTGCCAGCAGCCAAACGTTGAACACTGAAGCTTTCTTT. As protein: CASSQTLNTEAFF.

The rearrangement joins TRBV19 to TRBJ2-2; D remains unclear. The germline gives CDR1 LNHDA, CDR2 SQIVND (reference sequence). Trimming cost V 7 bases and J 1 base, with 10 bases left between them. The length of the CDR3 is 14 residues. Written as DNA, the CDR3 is TGTGCCAGTAACCGGTTTTTGAACACCGGGGAGCTGTTTTTT. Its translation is CASNRFLNTGELFF.

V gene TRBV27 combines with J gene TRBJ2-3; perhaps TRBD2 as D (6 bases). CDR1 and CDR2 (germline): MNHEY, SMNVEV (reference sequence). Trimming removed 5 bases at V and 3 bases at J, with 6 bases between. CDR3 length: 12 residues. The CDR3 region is CASSAGTDTQYF. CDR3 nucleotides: TGTGCCAGCAGTGCGGGAACAGATACGCAGTATTTT.

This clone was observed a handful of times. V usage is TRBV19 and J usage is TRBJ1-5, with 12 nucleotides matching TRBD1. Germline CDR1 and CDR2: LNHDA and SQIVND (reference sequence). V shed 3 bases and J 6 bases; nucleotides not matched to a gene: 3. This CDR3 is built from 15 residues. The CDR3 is CASSMQGQGAQPQHF. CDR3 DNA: TGTGCCAGTAGTATGCAGGGACAGGGGGCTCAGCCCCAGCATTTT. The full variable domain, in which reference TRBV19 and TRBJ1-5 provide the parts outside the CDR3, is DGGITQSPKYLFRKEGQNVTLSCEQNLNHDAMYWYRQDPGQGLRLIYYSQIVNDFQKGDIAEGYSVSREKKESFPLTVTSAQKNPTAFYLCASSMQGQGAQPQHFGDGTRLSIL.

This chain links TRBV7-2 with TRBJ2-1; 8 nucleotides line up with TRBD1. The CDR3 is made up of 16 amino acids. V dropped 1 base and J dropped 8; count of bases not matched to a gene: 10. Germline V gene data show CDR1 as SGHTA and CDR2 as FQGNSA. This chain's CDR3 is CASSLVVGQGTDEQFF. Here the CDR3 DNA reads TGTGCCAGCAGCTTAGTGGTAGGACAGGGTACCGATGAGCAGTTCTTC.

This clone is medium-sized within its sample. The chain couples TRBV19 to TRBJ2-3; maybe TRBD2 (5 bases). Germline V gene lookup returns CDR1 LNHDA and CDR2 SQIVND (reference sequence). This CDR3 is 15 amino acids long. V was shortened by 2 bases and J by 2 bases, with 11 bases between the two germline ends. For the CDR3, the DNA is TGTGCCAGTAGTATATCCCCGGGGTTCACAGATACGCAGTATTTT. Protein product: CASSISPGFTDTQYF.

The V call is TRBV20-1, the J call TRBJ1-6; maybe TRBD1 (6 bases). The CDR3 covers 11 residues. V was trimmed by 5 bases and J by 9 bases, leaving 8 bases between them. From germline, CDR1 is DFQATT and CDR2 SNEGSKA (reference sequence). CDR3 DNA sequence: TGCAGTGCTCGACAGGCTTCACCCCTCCACTTT. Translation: CSARQASPLHF.

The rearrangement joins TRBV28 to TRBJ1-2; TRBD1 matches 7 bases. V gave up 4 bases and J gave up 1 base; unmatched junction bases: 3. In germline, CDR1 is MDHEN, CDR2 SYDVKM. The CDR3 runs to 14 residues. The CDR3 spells CASSYTGDNYGYTF. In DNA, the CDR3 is TGTGCCAGCAGTTACACAGGGGATAACTATGGCTACACCTTC.

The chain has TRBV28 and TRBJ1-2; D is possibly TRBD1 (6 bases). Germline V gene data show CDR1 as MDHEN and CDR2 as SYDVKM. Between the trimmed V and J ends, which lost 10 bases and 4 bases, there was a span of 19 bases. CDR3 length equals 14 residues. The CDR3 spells CATRKQGGPYGYTF. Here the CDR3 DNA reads TGTGCCACCCGTAAACAGGGAGGACCCTATGGCTACACCTTC.

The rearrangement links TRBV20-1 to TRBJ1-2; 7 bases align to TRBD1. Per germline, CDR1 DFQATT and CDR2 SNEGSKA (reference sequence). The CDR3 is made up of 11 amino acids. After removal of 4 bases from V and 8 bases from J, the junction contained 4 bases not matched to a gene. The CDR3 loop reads CSATDRVGYTF. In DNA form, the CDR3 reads TGCAGTGCTACTGACAGGGTCGGCTACACCTTC.

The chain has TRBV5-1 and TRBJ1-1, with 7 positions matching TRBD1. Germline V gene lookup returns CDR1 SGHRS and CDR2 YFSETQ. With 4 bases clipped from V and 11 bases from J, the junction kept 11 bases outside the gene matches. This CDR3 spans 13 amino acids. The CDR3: CASSLIDRDSAFF. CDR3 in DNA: TGCGCCAGCAGCCTGATCGACAGGGACTCGGCTTTCTTT. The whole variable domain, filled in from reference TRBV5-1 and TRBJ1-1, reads KAGVTQTPRYLIKTRGQQVTLSCSPISGHRSVSWYQQTPGQGLQFLFEYFSETQRNKGNFPGRFSGRQFSNSRSEMNVSTLELGDSALYLCASSLIDRDSAFFGQGTRLTVV.

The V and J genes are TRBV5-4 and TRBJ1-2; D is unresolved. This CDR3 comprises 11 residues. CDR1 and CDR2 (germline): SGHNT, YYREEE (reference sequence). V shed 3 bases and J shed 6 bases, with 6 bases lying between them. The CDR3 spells CASSYSNGYTF. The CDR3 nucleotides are TGTGCCAGCAGCTACAGTAATGGCTACACCTTC.

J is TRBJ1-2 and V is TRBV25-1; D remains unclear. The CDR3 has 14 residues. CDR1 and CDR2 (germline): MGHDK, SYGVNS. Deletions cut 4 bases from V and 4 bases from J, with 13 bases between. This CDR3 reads CASSGIGVSYGYTF. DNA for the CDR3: TGTGCCAGCAGTGGGATCGGGGTCAGCTATGGCTACACCTTC.

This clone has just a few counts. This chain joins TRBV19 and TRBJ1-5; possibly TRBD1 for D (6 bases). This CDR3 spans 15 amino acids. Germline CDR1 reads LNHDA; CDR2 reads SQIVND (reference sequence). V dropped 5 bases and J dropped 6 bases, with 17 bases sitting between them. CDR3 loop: CASSAFHRETQPQHF. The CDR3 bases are TGTGCCAGTAGTGCGTTCCACAGGGAAACTCAGCCCCAGCATTTT.

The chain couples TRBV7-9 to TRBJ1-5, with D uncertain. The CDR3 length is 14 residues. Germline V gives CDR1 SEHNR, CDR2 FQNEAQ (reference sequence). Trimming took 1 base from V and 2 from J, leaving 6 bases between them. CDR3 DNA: TGTGCCAGCAGCTTAGAGAGGGGCAATCAGCCCCAGCATTTT. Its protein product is CASSLERGNQPQHF.

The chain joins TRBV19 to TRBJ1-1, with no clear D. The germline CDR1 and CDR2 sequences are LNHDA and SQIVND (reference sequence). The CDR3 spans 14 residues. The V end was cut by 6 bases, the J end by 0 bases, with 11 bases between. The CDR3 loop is CASSDLTMNTEAFF. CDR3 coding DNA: TGTGCCAGTAGCGATCTGACCATGAACACTGAAGCTTTCTTT.

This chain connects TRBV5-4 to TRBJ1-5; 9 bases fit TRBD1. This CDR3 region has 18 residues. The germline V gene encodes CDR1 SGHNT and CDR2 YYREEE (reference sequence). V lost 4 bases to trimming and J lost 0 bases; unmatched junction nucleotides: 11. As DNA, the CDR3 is TGTGCCAGCAGCCCAAGTCCCGGGACAGGGAATAGCAATCAGCCCCAGCATTTT. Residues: CASSPSPGTGNSNQPQHF.

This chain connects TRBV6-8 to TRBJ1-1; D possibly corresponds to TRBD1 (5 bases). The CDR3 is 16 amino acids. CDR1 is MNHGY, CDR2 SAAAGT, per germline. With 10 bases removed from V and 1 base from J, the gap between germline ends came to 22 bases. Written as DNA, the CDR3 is TGTGCCATCCCAAGGTGGAAGGGACTAGGGAACACTGAAGCTTTCTTT. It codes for CAIPRWKGLGNTEAFF.

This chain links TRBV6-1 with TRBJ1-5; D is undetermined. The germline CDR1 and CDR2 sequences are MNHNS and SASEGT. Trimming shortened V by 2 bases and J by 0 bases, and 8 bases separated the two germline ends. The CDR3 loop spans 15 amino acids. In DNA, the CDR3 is TGTGCCAGCAGTGAAAGGGCGTTTAGCAATCAGCCCCAGCATTTT. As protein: CASSERAFSNQPQHF.

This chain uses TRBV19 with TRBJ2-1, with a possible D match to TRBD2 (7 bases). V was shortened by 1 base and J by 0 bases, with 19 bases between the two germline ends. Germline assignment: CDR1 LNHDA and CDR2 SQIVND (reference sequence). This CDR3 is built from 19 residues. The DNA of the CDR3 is TGTGCCAGTAGTATAGGCCCGGGGGGCCTTGGTAGCTCCTACAATGAGCAGTTCTTC. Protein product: CASSIGPGGLGSSYNEQFF.

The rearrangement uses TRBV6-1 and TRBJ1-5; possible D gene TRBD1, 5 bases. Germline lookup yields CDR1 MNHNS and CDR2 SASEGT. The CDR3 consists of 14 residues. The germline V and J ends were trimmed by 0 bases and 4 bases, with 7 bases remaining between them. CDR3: CASSEAQGNQPQHF. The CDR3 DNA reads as TGTGCCAGCAGTGAAGCGCAGGGTAATCAGCCCCAGCATTTT.